This entry is about one T cell receptor beta chain. cDNA synthesis used the whole RNA isolate, giving expressed TCRB sequences. An average around 3.3 million reads came from naive, central memory and regulatory T cell samples. Profiling relied on immunoSEQ multiplex PCR, and the TCRdb table lists in-frame clones only, not all of them. The sample contains hundreds of thousands of clones, under 20% of which appear only once. The data belong to a study of beta chain features in type 1 diabetes. On the study more broadly: Across the samples, roughly 98,000,000 sorted cells were examined in total.

The collection from each donor was one heparinised blood draw averaging roughly 100 mL. A CD45RO/CCR7/CD25/CD127/CD95/CD27 panel sorted naive, central memory, regulatory and stem cell-like memory CD4+ cells. The receptor's source is a woman aged 18-29 years in good health. The sequenced material came from naive CD4+ T cells from blood.

The CDR3 protein is CASSQVRRNQPQHF. The CDR3 DNA reads as TGCGCCAGCAGCCAAGTTAGACGCAATCAGCCCCAGCATTTT. The chain combines TRBV4-1 with TRBJ1-5; D is unclear. Trimming removed 1 base at V and 2 bases at J, with 6 bases between. Germline V lookup: CDR1 MGHRA, CDR2 YSYEKL. The CDR3 has 14 amino acids.